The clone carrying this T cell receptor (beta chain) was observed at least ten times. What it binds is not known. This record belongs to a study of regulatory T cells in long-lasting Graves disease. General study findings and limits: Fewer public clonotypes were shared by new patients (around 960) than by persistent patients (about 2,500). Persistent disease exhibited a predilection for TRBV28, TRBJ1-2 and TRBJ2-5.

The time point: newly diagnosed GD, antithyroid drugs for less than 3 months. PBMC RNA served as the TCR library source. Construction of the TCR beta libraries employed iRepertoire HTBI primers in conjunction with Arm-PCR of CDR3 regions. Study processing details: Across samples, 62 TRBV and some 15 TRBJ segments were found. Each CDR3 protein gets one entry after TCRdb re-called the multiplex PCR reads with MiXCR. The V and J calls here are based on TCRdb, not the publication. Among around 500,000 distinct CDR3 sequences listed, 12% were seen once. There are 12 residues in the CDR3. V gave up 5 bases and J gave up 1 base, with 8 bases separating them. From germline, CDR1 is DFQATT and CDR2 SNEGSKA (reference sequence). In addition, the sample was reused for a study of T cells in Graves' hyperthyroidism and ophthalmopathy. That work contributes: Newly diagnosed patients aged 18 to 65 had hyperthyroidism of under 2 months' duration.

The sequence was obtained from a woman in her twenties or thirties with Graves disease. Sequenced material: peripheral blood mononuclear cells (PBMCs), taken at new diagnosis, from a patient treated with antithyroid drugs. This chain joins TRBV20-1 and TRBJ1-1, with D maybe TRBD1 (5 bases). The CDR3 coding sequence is TGCAGTGCTGGGAGGGGGAACACTGAAGCTTTCTTT. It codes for CSAGRGNTEAFF.